This T cell receptor (beta chain) was found in a study of OX40 agonist ivuxolimab in advanced cancers. Deletions cut 2 bases from V and 2 bases from J, with 10 bases between. The CDR3 covers 15 residues. Germline loops: CDR1 MNHEY, CDR2 SVGAGI. Here immunoSEQ multiplex PCR was the method, and the copy in TCRdb shows in-frame clones only, minus some. This sample carries approximately 22,000 clones, 75% to 90% of them seen once, and the ten largest clones take about 25%. The starting material was CD4+ or CD8+ T cells sorted from blood, obtained in a trial of the OX40 agonist ivuxolimab. This receptor was obtained from an adult with an advanced solid tumor such as melanoma, head and neck, liver or kidney cancer. The rearrangement joins TRBV6-5 to TRBJ1-5; possibly TRBD1 for D (5 bases). The CDR3 reads CASSYGGLGNQPQHF. Here the CDR3 DNA reads TGTGCCAGCAGTTACGGGGGTCTTGGCAATCAGCCCCAGCATTTT.